This T cell receptor beta chain stems from a study of vaccination and CD4 T cells after COVID-19. About the study: Six males and four females, two of them Hispanic, were enrolled as convalescents. Ranging from 14 to 241, the interval between dose two and post-vaccine sampling had a median of approximately 77 days. The post-COVID samples were taken a median roughly 100 days after diagnosis, anywhere from 35 to 161.

MiXCR, run by TCRdb on the PCR reads, gives a single entry per CDR3 protein. The repertoire consists of tens of thousands of distinct CDR3 sequences, with around 49% occurring once and the leading ten covering 5.5% to 7.5%. Time point specified: late sampling 161 to 241 days after vaccination in a few convalescent patients. Source: CD4+ T cells from blood, taken about 7 months after SARS-CoV-2 vaccination. This TCR derives from a human donor who had recovered from COVID-19.

CDR3 DNA sequence: TGCGCCAGCAGCCGGGGGACTAGCGGGGCATACACAGATACGCAGTATTTT. Protein product: CASSRGTSGAYTDTQYF. This chain uses TRBV5-1 with TRBJ2-3; 13 bases align to TRBD2. CDR1 and CDR2 (germline): SGHRS, YFSETQ. This CDR3 spans 17 amino acids. V lost 4 bases, J lost 2 bases, and 7 bases stayed unmatched.